The 5 T cell receptor beta chains below were found in one sample sequenced in a study of T cells in Graves' hyperthyroidism and ophthalmopathy. Amplification yielded TCR beta CDR3 regions, with RNA transcripts as the source. HTBI primers drove first-round RT-PCR of the TCR CDR3. MiXCR, run by TCRdb on the multiplex PCR reads, gives a single entry per CDR3 protein. The data show 600,000 to 700,000 distinct CDR3 sequences, about 45% seen once. The sequencing input was peripheral blood or thyroid tissue (not recorded which). The receptors derive from an adult man with Graves' disease, either hyperthyroidism or ophthalmopathy (not recorded which).

This clonotype was counted at least ten times. This chain connects TRBV10-3 to TRBJ1-1; TRBD1 aligns across 8 bases. V lost 10 bases to trimming and J lost 3 bases; unmatched junction nucleotides: 10. The CDR3 contains 14 residues. CDR1 and CDR2 (germline): ENHRY, SYGVKD. CDR3 nucleotides: TGTGCCACTTCCAGGGGGCGAGAGGACACTGAAGCTTTCTTT. Translation gives CATSRGREDTEAFF.

This clonotype showed up many times. The rearrangement joins TRBV7-2 to TRBJ1-2; D not certain. The V end was cut by 3 bases, the J end by 0 bases, with 8 bases between. The CDR3 runs 14 residues. Germline V gives CDR1 SGHTA, CDR2 FQGNSA. CDR3 in DNA: TGTGCCAGCAGCTTGCCGGGAACTAACTATGGCTACACCTTC. This sequence encodes CASSLPGTNYGYTF.

In the case of this clonotype: Its ends do not fully match the called genes, so a read error is possible. The V and J genes are TRBV7-9 and TRBJ1-2; TRBD1 matches 7 bases. This CDR3 is built from 15 residues. Germline CDR1 and CDR2: SEHNR and FQNEAQ (reference sequence). CDR3 nucleotides: TGTGCCAGCAGCCCGGACCAGGGGGTTAACTATGGCCACACCTTC. Its protein product is CASSPDQGVNYGHTF.

V and J are TRBV12-3 or TRBV12-4 and TRBJ1-5; D might be TRBD1 (6 bases). Trimming pared 7 bases from V and 6 bases from J, leaving 16 bases between. The CDR3 length is 14 residues. CDR3 protein: CASTFGGGSQPQHF. CDR3 nucleotide sequence: TGTGCCAGCACCTTCGGGGGGGGCAGTCAGCCCCAGCATTTT.

In its sample, this clonotype was seen a few times. The rearrangement links TRBV5-1 to TRBJ1-3, with 10 bases aligning to TRBD1. Germline values: CDR1 SGHRS, CDR2 YFSETQ. The J segment lost 4 bases and the V segment lost 4 bases, leaving 2 bases of the junction unmatched. This CDR3 is 14 amino acids long. CDR3 loop: CASSKTGGGNTIYF. The CDR3 DNA reads as TGCGCCAGCAGCAAGACAGGGGGCGGAAACACCATATATTTT.